These 20 T cell receptor beta chains originate from one sample sequenced in a study of sequential checkpoint blockade in melanoma. Specified treatment: randomized to nivolumab then ipilimumab (arm A) or the reverse (arm B). Some clones are missing from TCRdb's copy, which holds only in-frame ones; the method was immunoSEQ multiplex PCR. Of under 40,000 clones listed, over 75% are singletons. Material: CD8+ T cells sorted from blood (inferred from file names), obtained from a patient given nivolumab and ipilimumab in sequence. Every receptor here comes from a human donor with melanoma.

The chain couples TRBV19 to TRBJ2-1, with TRBD2 matching 12 bases. Trimming at V came to 4 bases and at J to 4 bases, leaving 2 bases not matched to a gene. CDR3 size: 15 residues. Germline-derived CDR1 and CDR2 are LNHDA and SQIVND (reference sequence). The CDR3 protein is CASSTTSGSYNEQFF. Written as DNA, the CDR3 is TGTGCCAGTAGTACGACTAGCGGGAGTTACAATGAGCAGTTCTTC.

V is TRBV2 and J is TRBJ2-5; 8 positions match TRBD2. The junction had 6 bases not matched to a gene; V was cut back by 7 bases and J by 2 bases. CDR1 and CDR2 (germline): SNHLY, FYNNEI. This CDR3 has 14 residues. The CDR3 is CASISGIGQETQYF. The CDR3 DNA reads as TGTGCCAGCATTAGCGGGATTGGACAAGAGACCCAGTACTTC.

V is TRBV10-3 and J is TRBJ1-1; no definite D call. Germline-derived CDR1 and CDR2 are ENHRY and SYGVKD. V gave up 10 bases and J gave up 4 bases, with 13 bases separating them. The CDR3 totals 12 residues. CDR3 region: CATVTAGTEAFF. For the CDR3, the DNA is TGTGCCACCGTGACGGCGGGCACTGAAGCTTTCTTT.

CDR3 DNA: TGTGCCAGCAGTTACTCAGGGAGCCATGAGCAGTTCTTC. It yields the protein CASSYSGSHEQFF. The rearrangement uses TRBV6-5 and TRBJ2-1; D is perhaps TRBD2 (5 bases). The CDR3 runs to 13 residues. In germline, CDR1 is MNHEY, CDR2 SVGAGI. V lost 0 bases and J lost 8, with 8 bases in between.

V gene TRBV30 combines with J gene TRBJ2-7; a possible D gene is TRBD2 (5 bases). CDR1 is GTSNPN, CDR2 SVGIG, per germline (reference sequence). This CDR3 has 14 amino acids. The V end lost 1 base, the J end lost 0 bases, and 10 bases lay between the germline ends. The CDR3 DNA reads TGTGCCTGGAGTGGGGCGGGTAGCTCCTACGAGCAGTACGTC. This translates into CAWSGAGSSYEQYV.

The rearrangement joins TRBV6-4 to TRBJ1-1; 8 nucleotides align to TRBD1. Looked up from germline, CDR1 is MRHNA and CDR2 is SNTAGT. Unmatched junction bases numbered 6, after V lost 4 bases and J lost 11 bases. The CDR3 is 12 residues long. This CDR3 reads CASSGPTGVAFF. The CDR3 nucleotides read TGTGCCAGCAGTGGACCGACAGGGGTGGCTTTCTTT.

The genes are TRBV27 and TRBJ2-5, with TRBD2 identical over 11 bases. The J call may be wrong; the DNA end is better matched by TRBJ2-7. Germline-derived CDR1 and CDR2 are MNHEY and SMNVEV (reference sequence). The CDR3 is 17 amino acids. DNA for the CDR3: TGTGCCAGCAGTTTACGGGGGACTAGCGGACCCTCCTACGAGCAGTACTTC. Translated, it gives CASSLRGTSGPSYEQYF.

Here the CDR3 DNA reads TGTGCCACCCCGAGATCTGGACTAGCGGGAGAGAACACCGGGGAGCTGTTTTTT. Residues: CATPRSGLAGENTGELFF. This sequence joins TRBV28 and TRBJ2-2; 13 nucleotides align to TRBD2. The V gene end was trimmed by 10 bases and the J gene end by 1 base; junction bases not matched to a gene: 12. CDR1 is MDHEN and CDR2 is SYDVKM in the germline V gene. This CDR3 has 18 amino acids.

The chain employs TRBV5-8 and TRBJ2-2; TRBD1 matches at 11 bases. V was pared by 4 bases and J by 2 bases, with 4 bases of the junction left unmatched. Germline V gene data show CDR1 as SGHTS and CDR2 as YDEGEE. The CDR3 spans 16 residues. The CDR3 region has the DNA TGTGCCAGCAGCGCTGGACAGGGGGCTAACACCGGGGAGCTGTTTTTT. Amino acid sequence: CASSAGQGANTGELFF. Complete variable domain (other parts from reference TRBV5-8 and TRBJ2-2): EAGVTQSPTHLIKTRGQQATLRCSPISGHTSVYWYQQALGLGLQFLLWYDEGEERNRGNFPPRFSGRQFPNYSSELNVNALELEDSALYLCASSAGQGANTGELFFGEGSRLTVL.

The chain employs TRBV5-6 and TRBJ1-2; D possibly corresponds to TRBD1 (6 bases). The V and J ends lost 0 bases and 8 bases respectively, with 17 bases between them. The CDR3 has 15 amino acids. Germline V gene lookup returns CDR1 SGHDT and CDR2 YYEEEE. CDR3 DNA: TGTGCCAGCAGCTTGGGGGACACGGCATACGGAGGCTACACCTTC. Its protein product is CASSLGDTAYGGYTF. Full variable domain (remainder filled in from reference TRBV5-6 and TRBJ1-2): DAGVTQSPTHLIKTRGQQVTLRCSPKSGHDTVSWYQQALGQGPQFIFQYYEEEERQRGNFPDRFSGHQFPNYSSELNVNALLLGDSALYLCASSLGDTAYGGYTFGSGTRLTVV.

This clone is classed as medium-sized (0.01 to 0.1%). The V call is TRBV9, the J call TRBJ2-2, with 7 bases identical to TRBD1. The CDR3 sequence is 15 residues long. Trimming cost V 4 bases and J 2 bases; bases outside gene matches: 5. Looked up from germline, CDR1 is SGDLS and CDR2 is YYNGEE. The CDR3 DNA is TGTGCCAGCAGCCCCTGGACAGGAAACACCGGGGAGCTGTTTTTT. As protein: CASSPWTGNTGELFF. The full variable domain, completed using reference TRBV9 and TRBJ2-2, is DSGVTQTPKHLITATGQRVTLRCSPRSGDLSVYWYQQSLDQGLQFLIQYYNGEERAKGNILERFSAQQFPDLHSELNLSSLELGDSALYFCASSPWTGNTGELFFGEGSRLTVL.

The V call is TRBV6-1, the J call TRBJ2-7, with D tentatively TRBD2 (6 bases). The CDR3 covers 16 residues. The V gene's germline CDR1 is MNHNS and CDR2 SASEGT. Trimming removed 2 bases at V and 2 bases at J, with 16 bases between. The CDR3 DNA is TGTGCCAGCAGTGAAAACGGCCAGCGGGTCCCCTACGAGCAGTACTTC. Translation: CASSENGQRVPYEQYF.

The chain links TRBV5-4 to TRBJ2-7, with 10 bases lining up with TRBD2. The germline V gene encodes CDR1 SGHNT and CDR2 YYREEE (reference sequence). The CDR3 runs 16 residues. V dropped 3 bases and J dropped 2; count of bases not matched to a gene: 8. CDR3 sequence (DNA): TGTGCCAGCAGCTCCATCAGCGGGAGGGCCGCCTACGAGCAGTACTTC. Its protein is CASSSISGRAAYEQYF.

The V and J genes are TRBV28 and TRBJ2-2; 8 nucleotides match TRBD2. The CDR3 extends over 14 amino acids. V shed 7 bases and J 3 bases; nucleotides not matched to a gene: 4. From germline, CDR1 is MDHEN and CDR2 SYDVKM. Here the CDR3 reads CASKRESHTGELFF. CDR3 in DNA: TGTGCCAGCAAGCGGGAGTCGCACACCGGGGAGCTGTTTTTT.

The chain has TRBV5-1 and TRBJ2-1, with 14 bases fitting TRBD2. This CDR3 has 18 amino acids. Trimming at V came to 1 base and at J to 8 bases, leaving 11 bases not matched to a gene. In germline, CDR1 is SGHRS, CDR2 YFSETQ. The CDR3 region has the DNA TGCGCCAGCAGCTTGTTGGGACTAGCGGGAGTTCTAGGGGATGAGCAGTTCTTC. This translates into CASSLLGLAGVLGDEQFF.

The rearrangement joins TRBV4-1 to TRBJ2-7, with TRBD1 matching over 9 bases. The germline V gene encodes CDR1 MGHRA and CDR2 YSYEKL. The V and J ends lost 8 bases and 0 bases, in that order; junction bases with no gene match: 8. The CDR3 runs 15 residues. As DNA, the CDR3 is TGCGCCAGCGCCTCGGAGGACAGGGGCTCCTACGAGCAGTACGTC. As protein: CASASEDRGSYEQYV.

This CDR3 reads CASSSGVPYEQYF. The CDR3 nucleotides are TGTGCCAGTAGCTCAGGGGTCCCCTACGAGCAGTACTTC. The J gene is TRBJ2-7, the V gene TRBV19, with TRBD1 as a possible D gene (6 bases). Trimming removed 6 bases from V and 2 bases from J, with 11 bases in between. The germline gives CDR1 LNHDA, CDR2 SQIVND (reference sequence). The CDR3 consists of 13 residues.

V usage is TRBV27 and J usage is TRBJ1-2; 9 bases map to TRBD1. The CDR3 contains 15 residues. J lost 3 bases, V lost 5 bases, and 7 bases had no gene match. From germline, CDR1 is MNHEY and CDR2 SMNVEV (reference sequence). This chain's CDR3 is CASSLQGASYYGYTF. CDR3 nucleotide sequence: TGTGCCAGCAGTCTACAGGGGGCTTCCTACTATGGCTACACCTTC.

Turning to this clone: An end of the junction differs from the germline gene, which may be a read error. V and J are TRBV6-4 and TRBJ2-2; D perhaps matches TRBD1 (6 bases). CDR3 length equals 14 residues. The V gene's germline CDR1 is MRHNA and CDR2 SNTAGT. CDR3 in DNA: TGTGCCAGCAGTCCATCAGGGGACACCGAGGAGCTGTTTTTT. Protein product: CASSPSGDTEELFF.

V gene TRBV11-3 combines with J gene TRBJ1-1, with a weak D call TRBD1 (5 bases). The V gene's germline CDR1 is SGHNT and CDR2 YENEEA. The CDR3 is 12 amino acids. Between the trimmed V and J ends, which lost 3 bases and 7 bases, there was a span of 9 bases. The CDR3 is CASSLRGSEAFF. CDR3 DNA: TGTGCCAGCAGCTTGCGGGGCAGTGAAGCTTTCTTT.